This entry describes one T cell receptor (beta chain). The CDR3 spans 13 residues. Trimming shortened V by 8 bases and J by 5 bases, and 12 bases separated the two germline ends. The germline gives CDR1 LNHDA, CDR2 SQIVND (reference sequence). Assay: immunoSEQ multiplex PCR; the TCRdb copy retains only in-frame clones and omits some. In the table there are about 60,000 clones, about 90% of which are singletons. This specimen comes from a study of T cell changes during pregnancy in multiple sclerosis. This sample comprised CD4+ T cells from peripheral blood mononuclear cells, obtained in the first trimester of pregnancy. The chain couples TRBV19 to TRBJ1-4, with D perhaps TRBD1 (6 bases). This receptor was obtained from a female donor with multiple sclerosis, enrolled in a pregnancy study. The CDR3 nucleotides are TGTGCCAGTGGGGCAGGGGCGAATGAAAAACTGTTTTTT. Translating gives CASGAGANEKLFF. The variable domain in full, completed from reference TRBV19 and TRBJ1-4, reads DGGITQSPKYLFRKEGQNVTLSCEQNLNHDAMYWYRQDPGQGLRLIYYSQIVNDFQKGDIAEGYSVSREKKESFPLTVTSAQKNPTAFYLCASGAGANEKLFFGSGTQLSVL.